This TCR beta chain was identified in a study of CD8+CD57+ T cells in acquired aplastic anemia. The template for TCR beta VDJ and CDR3 sequence profiling was genomic DNA. TCRdb analysed the reads with MiXCR anew, one entry per CDR3 protein. The table has approximately 190,000 distinct CDR3 sequences, around 47% seen once. By flow cytometry, patients selected for sequencing had shown an expansion of CD8+CD57+ cells. The sequenced sample consisted of sorted CD4+, CD8+, or CD8+CD57+ T cells (not recorded which) from PBMCs. The receptor was isolated from a human donor with aplastic anemia.

CDR3 DNA: TGTGCCACCGCTCCGGGGACAGGGGGCTGGTTCACTGAAGCTTTCTTT. It specifies CATAPGTGGWFTEAFF. The J gene is TRBJ1-1, the V gene TRBV24-1; TRBD1 matches at 12 bases. Germline CDR1 reads KGHDR; CDR2 reads SFDVKD. With 9 bases clipped from V and 4 bases from J, the junction kept 11 bases outside the gene matches. The CDR3 loop spans 16 amino acids.